This paragraph reports one T cell receptor (beta chain). Its antigen is currently unknown. The sample comes from a study of shared clonotypes between healthy human individuals. About the study: Ranging from 18 to 49 in age, donors were two women and a few men.

The germline V gene has CDR1 SNHLY and CDR2 FYNNEI. The CDR3 totals 16 residues. Trimming pared 3 bases from V and 0 bases from J, leaving 11 bases between. Study-wide results and limits: The authors sampled blood alone, and tissue repertoires likely differ.

In the source study's methods: Filtering differed, since immunoSEQ gave only junction sequences and no quality scores. Clones were sequenced by immunoSEQ multiplex PCR, and TCRdb holds only the in-frame ones, with some missing. From that table come the V and J calls and clone size; the DNA was used to work out D and trimming. The table lists fewer than 400,000 clones, 74% of them singletons. The sequencing input was memory CD4+ T cells sorted from blood. Described subset: CD45RA-negative fraction. The receptor was derived from a man under 40 in good health. The chain uses TRBV2 and TRBJ2-2; a possible D gene is TRBD2 (6 bases). The CDR3 here is CASSDISGANTGELFF. The CDR3 nucleotides read TGTGCCAGCAGTGATATTAGCGGAGCGAACACCGGGGAGCTGTTTTTT.